A selection of T cell receptor beta chains follows, all from one sample in a study of T cell repertoires in cytomegalovirus infection. Using its own MiXCR run on the reads, TCRdb lists one record per CDR3 protein. The table records around 70,000 distinct CDR3 sequences, around 30% of them present only once. The antigens of these receptors remain unknown. The sample here was CD8+ T cells from cultured PBMCs, taken from culture after CMV antigen stimulation. The receptors derive from a human donor in good health (CMV status not recorded). Some clones in this sample may be carry-over from other donors' samples. The conserved cysteine and the conserved F or W are not part of the CDR3 here. The order of the fields is J gene, V gene, D gene, CDR3 protein. The D gene is left open where the match is weak.

>TRBJ2-7|TRBV7-8|-
ASSLAGGTVYEQY
>TRBJ2-1|TRBV27|-
ASSLLANPRGEQF
>TRBJ1-1|TRBV7-2|-
ASSLNKLPMTVAF
>TRBJ2-3|TRBV6-5|-
ASSYHLTDTQY
>TRBJ2-7|TRBV7-9|TRBD1
ASAHRDRSYEQY
>TRBJ2-2|TRBV2|TRBD2
ASSYGLAGVTGELF
>TRBJ2-7|TRBV9|-
ASSPNSRGTPYEQY
>TRBJ2-1|TRBV4-1|TRBD1
ASSQSVPGQGKDEQF
>TRBJ2-2|TRBV3-1|-
ASSPMTGELF
>TRBJ1-5|TRBV5-8|-
ASSPLSGINQPQH
>TRBJ1-1|TRBV12-3/TRBV12-4|-
ASSFYGGADTEAF
>TRBJ2-5|TRBV5-6|-
ASSFRDKGETQY
>TRBJ2-7|TRBV12-3/TRBV12-4|TRBD1
ASSRSGTGGHEQY
>TRBJ2-1|TRBV6-5|TRBD2
ASGDGGAGNEQF
>TRBJ2-7|TRBV7-2|-
ASSPGYEQY
>TRBJ1-1|TRBV30|TRBD1
AWSVWGQDEAF
>TRBJ1-1|TRBV27|-
ASSLTGILTEAF
>TRBJ2-7|TRBV2|-
ASSGDPDYEQY
>TRBJ2-7|TRBV29-1|-
SVEDPARGPSYEQY
>TRBJ2-6|TRBV4-1|-
ASSQEGQPSGANVLT
>TRBJ1-3|TRBV5-4|-
ASSLEEGGLRNTIY
>TRBJ2-3|TRBV12-3/TRBV12-4|-
ASSSPGIDTTDTQY
>TRBJ2-7|TRBV19|-
ASSKDRDGTYEQY
>TRBJ1-1|TRBV7-6|TRBD1
ASSPRQGMNTEAF
>TRBJ2-7|TRBV27|-
ASSRSGSSYEQY
>TRBJ1-1|TRBV7-2|-
ASSLILRGRTEAF
>TRBJ2-1|TRBV6-2/TRBV6-3|-
ASSYGPEQF
>TRBJ2-1|TRBV7-9|-
AALRDVKEEQF
>TRBJ2-2|TRBV6-5|TRBD2
ASTSEGGSWTGELF
>TRBJ2-7|TRBV9|TRBD1
ASSVDGDSSYEQY
>TRBJ2-1|TRBV7-6|TRBD2
ASSFGTSGFNEQF
>TRBJ2-7|TRBV7-2|TRBD1
ASSSYGAFVGQINSYEQY
>TRBJ1-2|TRBV20-1|-
SARDLEQIGYGYT
>TRBJ1-1|TRBV19|TRBD1
ASSSPDRGTGVNTEAF
>TRBJ2-1|TRBV20-1|TRBD1
SGGAGGRDEQF
>TRBJ1-1|TRBV12-3/TRBV12-4|-
ASRVGASAF
>TRBJ2-3|TRBV28|TRBD2
ASKSKRESTDTQY
>TRBJ1-2|TRBV12-3/TRBV12-4|-
ASRPTAGPRNYGYT
>TRBJ2-5|TRBV11-2|TRBD2
ASSPTSGQETQY
>TRBJ2-7|TRBV6-2/TRBV6-3|-
ASSYFTEQY
>TRBJ2-2|TRBV28|-
ASRYRGTGELF
>TRBJ2-1|TRBV27|-
ASSGQSDNEQF
>TRBJ2-4|TRBV7-4|-
ASIFTPFGENIQY
>TRBJ2-3|TRBV7-3|-
ASSPRTGGPDTQY
>TRBJ2-7|TRBV11-2|-
ASSLMPDNYEQY
>TRBJ1-4|TRBV5-6|-
ASSPNPDLEKLF
>TRBJ2-5|TRBV12-5|TRBD1
ASLDRGLGETQY
>TRBJ1-4|TRBV27|-
ASKTKKEKLF
>TRBJ2-1|TRBV27|TRBD2
ASSPGTSANEQF
>TRBJ2-5|TRBV7-9|-
ASSLVTEGQETQY
>TRBJ2-1|TRBV29-1|-
SGLSYNEQF
>TRBJ1-1|TRBV7-9|-
ASSLLGNTEAF
>TRBJ1-1|TRBV6-2/TRBV6-3|-
ASSPWRGNTEAF
>TRBJ2-2|TRBV12-3/TRBV12-4|TRBD2
ACSGGSNTGELF
>TRBJ1-3|TRBV7-4|-
ASIPRGGVDTIY
>TRBJ2-3|TRBV10-2|TRBD2
ASSDPASGITDTQY